A selection of T cell receptor beta chains follows, all from one sample in a study of beta chain features in type 1 diabetes. Assay: immunoSEQ multiplex PCR; the TCRdb copy retains only in-frame clones and omits some. The sample includes 300,000 to 350,000 clones, roughly 8% of them seen just once. The sequencing sample was made of central memory CD4+ T cells from blood. These receptor sequences come from a woman aged 18-29 years in good health. The CDR3 runs from the conserved cysteine through the conserved F or W. Fields, in order: V gene, D gene, J gene, clone size, CDR3 DNA, CDR3 protein. The D gene is left open where the match is weak. Size is omitted from some rows. Given values are once, few, many or a class for expanded clones.

v_call: TRBV7-2
d_call: NA
j_call: TRBJ1-4
clone_size: few
cdr3_nt: TGTGCCAGCAGCTTACAGGGCCCAACTAATGAAAAACTGTTTTTT
cdr3_aa: CASSLQGPTNEKLFF

v_call: TRBV28
d_call: TRBD1
j_call: TRBJ1-2
clone_size: NA
cdr3_nt: TGTGCCAGCGCAGGGGGCGCCGTGTTATATGGCTACACCTTC
cdr3_aa: CASAGGAVLYGYTF

v_call: TRBV2
d_call: TRBD2
j_call: TRBJ2-1
clone_size: few
cdr3_nt: TGTGCCAGCACCTCTAGCGGTATCTCCTACAATGAGCAGTTCTTC
cdr3_aa: CASTSSGISYNEQFF

v_call: TRBV21-1
d_call: NA
j_call: TRBJ2-3
clone_size: NA
cdr3_nt: TGTGCCAGCAGCTACGGTTCGGGAGTAGGAGATACGCAGTATTTT
cdr3_aa: CASSYGSGVGDTQYF

v_call: TRBV1
d_call: NA
j_call: TRBJ1-2
clone_size: NA
cdr3_nt: TGCACCAGCAGCCAAGATCGTGGGTCCCTACCTAACTATGGCTACACCTTC
cdr3_aa: CTSSQDRGSLPNYGYTF

v_call: TRBV4-2
d_call: TRBD2
j_call: TRBJ2-3
clone_size: NA
cdr3_nt: TGTGCCAGCAGCCCGGGGGACTATCGCCTCACAGATACGCAGTATTTT
cdr3_aa: CASSPGDYRLTDTQYF

v_call: TRBV29-1
d_call: NA
j_call: TRBJ2-5
clone_size: NA
cdr3_nt: TGCAGCGTTGAAAGCAGGGACCAAGAGACCCAGTACTTC
cdr3_aa: CSVESRDQETQYF

v_call: TRBV19
d_call: NA
j_call: TRBJ2-1
clone_size: NA
cdr3_nt: TGTGCCAGTAGTATAGATCTGTTCGTAGGTTACAATGAGCAGTTCTTC
cdr3_aa: CASSIDLFVGYNEQFF

v_call: TRBV5-4
d_call: TRBD1
j_call: TRBJ2-1
clone_size: NA
cdr3_nt: TGTGCCAGCAGCACCGACAGGGGCAGCTACAATGAGCAGTTCTTC
cdr3_aa: CASSTDRGSYNEQFF

v_call: TRBV7-6
d_call: TRBD1
j_call: TRBJ1-5
clone_size: few
cdr3_nt: TGTGCCAGCAGCAAAGGGACAGGGGCCAATCAGCCCCAGCATTTT
cdr3_aa: CASSKGTGANQPQHF

v_call: TRBV29-1
d_call: NA
j_call: TRBJ2-3
clone_size: few
cdr3_nt: TGCAGCGTTGCCAGCTTAGCGGACTACACAGATACGCAGTATTTT
cdr3_aa: CSVASLADYTDTQYF

v_call: TRBV19
d_call: NA
j_call: TRBJ2-1
clone_size: few
cdr3_nt: TGTGCCAGTAGTATAGATCTAGGCGGGAAAAGCAATGAGCAGTTCTTC
cdr3_aa: CASSIDLGGKSNEQFF

v_call: TRBV7-3
d_call: NA
j_call: TRBJ2-1
clone_size: few
cdr3_nt: TGTGCCAGCAGCTTAAACGGGGCAGCCTACAATGAGCAGTTCTTC
cdr3_aa: CASSLNGAAYNEQFF

v_call: TRBV19
d_call: NA
j_call: TRBJ2-2
clone_size: NA
cdr3_nt: TGTGCCAGTAGTATGGGTAACAGGGAATCCGGGGAGCTGTTTTTT
cdr3_aa: CASSMGNRESGELFF